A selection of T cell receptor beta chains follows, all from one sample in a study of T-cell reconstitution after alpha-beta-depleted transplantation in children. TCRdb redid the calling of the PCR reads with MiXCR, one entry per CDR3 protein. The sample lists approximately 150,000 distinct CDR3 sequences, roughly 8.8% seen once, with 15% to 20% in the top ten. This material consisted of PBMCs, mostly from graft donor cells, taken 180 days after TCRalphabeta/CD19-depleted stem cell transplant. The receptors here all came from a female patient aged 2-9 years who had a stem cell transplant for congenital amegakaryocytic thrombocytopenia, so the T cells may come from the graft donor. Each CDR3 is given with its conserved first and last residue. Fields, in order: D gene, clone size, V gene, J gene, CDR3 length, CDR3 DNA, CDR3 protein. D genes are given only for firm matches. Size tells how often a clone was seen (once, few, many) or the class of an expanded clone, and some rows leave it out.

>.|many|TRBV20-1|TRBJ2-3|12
TGCAGTGCTGTCGGGGGCACAGATACGCAGTATTTT
CSAVGGTDTQYF
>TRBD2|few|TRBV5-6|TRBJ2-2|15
TGTGCCAGCACGGTAGCGGGGGGGCCTGACGGGGAGCTGTTTTTT
CASTVAGGPDGELFF
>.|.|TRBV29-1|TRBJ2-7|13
TGCAGCGTACTCAGGGACGTCTCCTACGAGCAGTACTTC
CSVLRDVSYEQYF
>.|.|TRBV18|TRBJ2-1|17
TGTGCCAGCTCACTAGCTGAGGGCGCGGTCACGTACAATGAGCAGTTCTTC
CASSLAEGAVTYNEQFF
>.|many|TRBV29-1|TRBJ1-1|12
TGCAGCGTTGATAGTACGTCCACTGAAGCTTTCTTT
CSVDSTSTEAFF
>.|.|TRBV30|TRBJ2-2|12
TGTGCCTGGAGAAAGGGCACCGGGGAGCTGTTTTTT
CAWRKGTGELFF
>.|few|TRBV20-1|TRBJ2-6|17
TGCAGTGCTCCACAGGGCGCCCCCCTTTCTGGGGCCAACGTCCTGACTTTC
CSAPQGAPLSGANVLTF
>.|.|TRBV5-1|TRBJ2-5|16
TGCGCCAGCAGCTTGGCTGGAGTCTTAATAACAGAGACCCAGTACTTC
CASSLAGVLITETQYF
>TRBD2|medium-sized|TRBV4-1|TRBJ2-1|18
TGCGCCAGCAGCCGACAAGAACTAGCGGGAGAAGGGCACAATGAGCAGTTCTTC
CASSRQELAGEGHNEQFF
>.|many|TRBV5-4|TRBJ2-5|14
TGTGCCAGCAGCTTAGTAGGGCCAGGGGAGACCCAGTACTTC
CASSLVGPGETQYF
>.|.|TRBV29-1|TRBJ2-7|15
TGCAGCGTTGAAAGTCCCAGCGGTCCTTCCTACGAGCAGTACTTC
CSVESPSGPSYEQYF
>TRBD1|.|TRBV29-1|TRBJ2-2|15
TGCAGCGTACAAGTGACAGGGGGAAGGACCGGGGAGCTGTTTTTT
CSVQVTGGRTGELFF
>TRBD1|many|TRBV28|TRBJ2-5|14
TGTGCCAGCAGTTTAGACAGGGGCCGCGAGACCCAGTACTTC
CASSLDRGRETQYF
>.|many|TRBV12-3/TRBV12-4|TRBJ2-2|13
TGTGCCAGCAGACCCTGGCAGTTCGGGGAGCTGTTTTTT
CASRPWQFGELFF
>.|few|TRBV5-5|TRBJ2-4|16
TGTGCCAGCAGCTTGAGGACAGATCTAGCCAAAAACATTCAGTACTTC
CASSLRTDLAKNIQYF